This T cell receptor (beta chain) was documented in a study of cytomegalovirus exposure and HLA in healthy donors. Whole-study findings and limits: According to a later analysis, most TCR beta chains associated with CMV appeared HLA-restricted. In a later analysis, TCR beta V- and J-gene trimming showed a link to a missense DCLRE1C variant.

As for this clone: Its antigen is not identified.

V was trimmed by 4 bases and J by 3 bases, leaving 14 bases between them. This CDR3 has 14 residues. Germline values: CDR1 SGHNT, CDR2 YYREEE (reference sequence). The PCR made use of 60 Vbeta and 13 Jbeta primers. The data were produced by immunoSEQ multiplex PCR, yet TCRdb's version contains in-frame clones alone and is incomplete. This sample contains about 140,000 clones. This receptor was obtained from a woman under 30 in good health and CMV-seronegative. The chain is built from TRBV5-4 and TRBJ2-7; D may be TRBD2 (6 bases). The sequenced material came from PBMCs. The chain's CDR3 is CASSRAGLNYEQYF. CDR3 nucleotides: TGTGCCAGCAGCCGAGCCGGACTAAACTACGAGCAGTACTTC. Supplemented by reference TRBV5-4 and TRBJ2-7, the full variable domain reads ETGVTQSPTHLIKTRGQQVTLRCSSQSGHNTVSWYQQALGQGPQFIFQYYREEENGRGNFPPRFSGLQFPNYSSELNVNALELDDSALYLCASSRAGLNYEQYFGPGTRLTVT.